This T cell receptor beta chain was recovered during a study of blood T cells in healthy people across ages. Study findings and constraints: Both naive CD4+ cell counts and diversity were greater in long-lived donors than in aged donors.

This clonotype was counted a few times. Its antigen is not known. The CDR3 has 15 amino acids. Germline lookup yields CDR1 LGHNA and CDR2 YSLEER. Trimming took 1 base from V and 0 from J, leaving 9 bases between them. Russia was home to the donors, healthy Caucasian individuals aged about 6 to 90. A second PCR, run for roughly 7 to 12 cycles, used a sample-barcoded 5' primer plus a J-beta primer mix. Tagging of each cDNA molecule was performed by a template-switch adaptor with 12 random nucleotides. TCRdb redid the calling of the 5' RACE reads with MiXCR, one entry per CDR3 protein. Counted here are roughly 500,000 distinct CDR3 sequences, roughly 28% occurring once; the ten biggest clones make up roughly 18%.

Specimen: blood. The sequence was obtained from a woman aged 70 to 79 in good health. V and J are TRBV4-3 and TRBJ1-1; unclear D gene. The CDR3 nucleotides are TGCGCCAGCAGCCAAGTTACACAAATGAACACTGAAGCTTTCTTT. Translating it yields CASSQVTQMNTEAFF.